Shown below are 2 T cell receptor beta chains from a single sample sequenced in a study of Ad26.COV2.S vaccination and SARS-CoV-2 variants (dated by TCRdb to 2020 to 2023). The sample's treatment or condition label is to be understood as: 15 to 20 received Ad26.COV2.S at low or high dose, single or two shots; several received placebo; per-sample allocation not given. Repertoires of vaccine and placebo recipients were sequenced from samples taken on day 63 after the first injection. The method behind the library was the immunoSEQ multiplex PCR assay. TCRdb retrieved this table from immuneACCESS and kept in-frame rearrangements only. Not all clones are present; in checked studies, unresolved V genes account for under half, and no reason is known for the remainder. Counted in this sample were over 400,000 clones; 90% of them appeared once. The ten largest clones add up to about 4.5% of the sample.

Specimen: peripheral blood, collected in a trial of Ad26.COV2.S vaccine versus placebo. These receptors were taken from a person between 18 and 59 years old who received the Ad26.COV2.S COVID-19 vaccine or a placebo.

This sequence joins TRBV7-8 and TRBJ1-3; TRBD1 might be the D (6 bases). The V and J ends lost 5 bases and 5 bases respectively, with 13 bases between them. The CDR3 consists of 14 residues. The germline V gene encodes CDR1 SGHVS and CDR2 FQNEAQ. Here the CDR3 reads CASSPPGGRNTIYF. The CDR3, as DNA: TGTGCCAGCAGCCCCCCCGGGGGCCGAAACACCATATATTTT. Full variable domain (rest looked up from reference TRBV7-8 and TRBJ1-3): GAGVSQSPRYKVAKRGQDVALRCDPISGHVSLFWYQQALGQGPEFLTYFQNEAQLDKSGLPSDRFFAERPEGSVSTLKIQRTQQEDSAVYLCASSPPGGRNTIYFGEGSWLTVV.

The chain links TRBV12-3 or TRBV12-4 to TRBJ2-5; unclear D gene. This CDR3 is built from 11 residues. V was clipped by 3 bases and J by 4 bases, with 3 bases between them. CDR3: CASSFSETQYF. The CDR3 bases are TGTGCCAGCAGTTTTTCAGAGACCCAGTACTTC.